The 2 T cell receptor beta chains in this list originate from one sample, sequenced in a study of PD-L1 blockade in urothelial cancer. Sequencing used immunoSEQ multiplex PCR; TCRdb keeps in-frame clones, though not all of them. The profile shows approximately 79,000 clones, about 85% of them singletons. Sequenced material: PBMCs, taken around atezolizumab (anti-PD-L1) treatment. These receptor sequences come from a woman in her seventies with urothelial cancer.

The V call is TRBV6-6, the J call TRBJ2-7; no firm D call. Per germline, CDR1 MNHNY and CDR2 SVGAGI (reference sequence). This CDR3 region has 11 residues. Trimming removed 0 bases from V and 7 bases from J, with 4 bases in between. The CDR3 DNA follows: TGTGCCAGCAGTTACTCGCGTGAGCAGTACTTC. It specifies CASSYSREQYF.

This rearrangement joins TRBV5-4 to TRBJ1-3; D possibly corresponds to TRBD1 (6 bases). Germline-derived CDR1 and CDR2 are SGHNT and YYREEE (reference sequence). CDR3 length: 15 residues. V lost 4 bases and J 0 bases, leaving 11 bases between the germline ends. CDR3 in amino acids: CASSRQDPSGNTIYF. As DNA, the CDR3 is TGTGCCAGCAGCCGACAGGACCCCTCTGGAAACACCATATATTTT.